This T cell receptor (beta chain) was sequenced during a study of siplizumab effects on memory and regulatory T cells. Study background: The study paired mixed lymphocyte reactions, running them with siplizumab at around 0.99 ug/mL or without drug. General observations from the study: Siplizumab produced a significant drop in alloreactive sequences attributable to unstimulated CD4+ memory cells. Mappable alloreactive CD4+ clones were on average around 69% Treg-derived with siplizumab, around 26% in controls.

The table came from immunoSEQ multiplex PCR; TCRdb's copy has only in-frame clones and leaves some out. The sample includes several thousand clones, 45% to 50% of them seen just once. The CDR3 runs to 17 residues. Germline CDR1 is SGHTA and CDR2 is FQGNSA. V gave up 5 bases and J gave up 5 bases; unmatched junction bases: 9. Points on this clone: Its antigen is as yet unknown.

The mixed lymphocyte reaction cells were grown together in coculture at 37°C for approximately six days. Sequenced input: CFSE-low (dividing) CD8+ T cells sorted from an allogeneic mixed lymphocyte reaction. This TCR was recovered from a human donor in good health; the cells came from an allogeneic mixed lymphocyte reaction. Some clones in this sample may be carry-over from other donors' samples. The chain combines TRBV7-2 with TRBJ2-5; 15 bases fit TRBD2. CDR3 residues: CASSPRTSGRAWETQYF. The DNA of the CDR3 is TGTGCCAGCAGCCCGCGGACTAGCGGGAGGGCCTGGGAGACCCAGTACTTC.